This T cell receptor (beta chain) emerged from a study of cytomegalovirus exposure and HLA in healthy donors. Study-level background: HLA-typed donors contributed 65 million to 95 million unique TCRs, which were held in an early data release.

CDR3 size: 13 residues. Germline CDR1 is GTSNPN and CDR2 is SVGIG (reference sequence). With 1 base clipped from V and 5 bases from J, the junction kept 0 bases outside the gene matches. Regarding this clone: Its cognate antigen is unknown.

PCR involved 60 Vbeta and 13 Jbeta primers. Profiling relied on immunoSEQ multiplex PCR, and the TCRdb table lists in-frame clones only, not all of them. This sample has more than 90,000 clones, with roughly 68% found just once. Study-level points and caveats: In a later analysis, a genetic analysis reported fewer productive-TCR N-insertions in an Asian-associated ancestry cluster than the cohort average. Analysis performed later found more than 15,000 TCR beta sequences associated with HLA alleles at 0.05 false discovery rate. A later analysis revealed that TCR association rates differed between HLA loci, peaking at DRB1 and bottoming out at HLA-C.

The sample comprised PBMCs. This TCR came from a man younger than 40 in good health and CMV-seropositive. The rearrangement links TRBV30 to TRBJ1-5; 9 bases match TRBD1. CDR3 loop: CAWSGQGDQPQHF. The DNA for the CDR3 is TGTGCCTGGAGTGGACAGGGGGATCAGCCCCAGCATTTT.